This T cell receptor beta chain was recorded in a study of control samples from healthy donors and cancer patients. Trimming left V 0 bases short and J 3 bases short, with 12 bases between. The CDR3 spans 16 residues. Germline CDR1 LGHNA, CDR2 YNFKEQ. Measured with immunoSEQ multiplex PCR; TCRdb has only the in-frame clones, and not every one. The data hold some 94,000 clones, with approximately 88% observed a single time. This chain connects TRBV4-2 to TRBJ1-3, with D unclear. The sequenced material came from PBMCs. The clonotype comes from a woman in her 50s with colorectal cancer. CDR3 bases: TGTGCCAGCAGCCAAGAAGGCTGGGGAGGTGGAAACACCATATATTTT. Amino acids: CASSQEGWGGGNTIYF.